This is a list of T cell receptor beta chains from one sample in a study of regulatory T cells in long-lasting Graves disease. TCRdb reanalysed the multiplex PCR reads using MiXCR and keeps one entry per CDR3 protein. Among roughly 430,000 distinct CDR3 sequences listed, 21% were seen once. Sequences were derived from peripheral blood mononuclear cells (PBMCs), sampled when the disease was refractory, from a patient treated with antithyroid drugs. These receptors were collected from a female donor with Graves disease. The CDR3 runs from the conserved cysteine through the conserved F or W. D genes are given only for firm matches. Clone size, where shown, is once, few, many, or a class for clones that have expanded.

V: TRBV4-1
J: TRBJ2-7
size: few
D: TRBD1
CDR3: CASSHPGQGVNEQYF
DNA: TGCGCCAGCAGCCATCCTGGACAGGGGGTTAACGAGCAGTACTTC

V: TRBV28
J: TRBJ1-2
size: many
D: TRBD1
CDR3: CASSSGQGRVNYGYTF
DNA: TGTGCCAGCAGTTCAGGACAGGGACGGGTCAATTATGGCTACACCTTC

V: TRBV2
J: TRBJ2-7
size: NA
D: NA
CDR3: CASSLLLAEYYVQYF
DNA: TGTGCCAGCAGCCTTTTGTTAGCGGAGTATTACGTGCAGTACTTC

V: TRBV5-4
J: TRBJ2-7
size: NA
D: TRBD1
CDR3: CASSARTGDHEQYF
DNA: TGTGCCAGCAGCGCGAGGACAGGGGACCACGAGCAGTACTTC

V: TRBV6-2/TRBV6-3
J: TRBJ1-6
size: few
D: NA
CDR3: CASRIHLEKSPLHF
DNA: TGTGCCAGCAGAATACACCTAGAGAAGTCACCCCTCCACTTT

V: TRBV5-5
J: TRBJ2-7
size: few
D: TRBD1
CDR3: CASRPGTGSSYEQYF
DNA: TGTGCCAGCAGGCCCGGGACAGGAAGCTCCTACGAGCAGTACTTC

V: TRBV20-1
J: TRBJ2-7
size: few
D: NA
CDR3: CSARDRLAYEQYF
DNA: TGCAGTGCTAGAGATAGACTAGCCTACGAGCAGTACTTC

V: TRBV6-5
J: TRBJ1-2
size: many
D: NA
CDR3: CASSSGGSRGYTF
DNA: TGTGCCAGCAGTTCCGGGGGATCCCGCGGCTACACCTTC

V: TRBV7-2
J: TRBJ1-1
size: few
D: NA
CDR3: CASSLTRGTEAFF
DNA: TGTGCCAGCAGCTTAACTAGGGGGACTGAAGCTTTCTTT

V: TRBV28
J: TRBJ2-1
size: NA
D: TRBD2
CDR3: CASSSSGEERNEQFF
DNA: TGTGCCAGCAGTTCTAGCGGGGAGGAGAGAAATGAGCAGTTCTTC

V: TRBV6-2/TRBV6-3
J: TRBJ2-2
size: many
D: NA
CDR3: CASKGDGTGELFF
DNA: TGTGCCAGCAAAGGGGATGGCACCGGGGAGCTGTTTTTT

V: TRBV2
J: TRBJ2-5
size: many
D: NA
CDR3: CASSHPGERDETQYF
DNA: TGTGCCAGCAGTCACCCCGGGGAGAGGGACGAGACCCAGTACTTC

V: TRBV7-3
J: TRBJ2-1
size: NA
D: TRBD1
CDR3: CASSSTGDSYNEQFF
DNA: TGTGCCAGCAGCTCCACAGGGGACTCCTACAATGAGCAGTTCTTC

V: TRBV5-1
J: TRBJ1-1
size: many
D: NA
CDR3: CASSLDRGGGEAFF
DNA: TGCGCCAGCAGCTTGGACCGGGGTGGAGGAGAAGCTTTCTTT

V: TRBV2
J: TRBJ2-7
size: once
D: NA
CDR3: CASSESILYEQYF
DNA: TGTGCCAGCAGTGAATCTATTCTCTACGAGCAGTACTTC

V: TRBV15
J: TRBJ2-1
size: NA
D: NA
CDR3: CATSPRQHNEQFF
DNA: TGTGCCACCAGCCCTAGACAGCACAATGAGCAGTTCTTC

V: TRBV28
J: TRBJ2-5
size: many
D: NA
CDR3: CATRAVQVQETQYF
DNA: TGTGCCACCCGGGCCGTACAGGTCCAAGAGACCCAGTACTTC

V: TRBV7-9
J: TRBJ2-6
size: NA
D: NA
CDR3: CASSSDGTGANVLTF
DNA: TGTGCCAGCAGTTCCGACGGGACTGGGGCCAACGTCCTGACTTTC

V: TRBV28
J: TRBJ2-1
size: few
D: NA
CDR3: CASSFDVNEQFF
DNA: TGTGCCAGCAGTTTTGACGTGAATGAGCAGTTCTTC

V: TRBV5-5
J: TRBJ2-7
size: many
D: NA
CDR3: CASSSQGSYEQYF
DNA: TGTGCCAGCAGCTCACAGGGTTCCTACGAGCAGTACTTC

V: TRBV28
J: TRBJ1-5
size: many
D: TRBD1
CDR3: CASSLQDRGNQPQHF
DNA: TGTGCCAGCAGTTTGCAGGACAGGGGGAATCAGCCCCAGCATTTT

V: TRBV27
J: TRBJ2-5
size: many
D: NA
CDR3: CASSYPGETQYF
DNA: TGTGCCAGCAGTTATCCGGGGGAGACCCAGTACTTC

V: TRBV20-1
J: TRBJ2-5
size: many
D: NA
CDR3: CSARPYETQYF
DNA: TGCAGTGCTAGACCCTATGAGACCCAGTACTTC

V: TRBV19
J: TRBJ2-2
size: NA
D: NA
CDR3: CAGSGGELFF
DNA: TGTGCCGGTAGTGGCGGGGAGCTGTTTTTT

V: TRBV28
J: TRBJ2-5
size: many
D: NA
CDR3: CASSSTRETQYF
DNA: TGTGCCAGCAGTTCGACGAGAGAGACCCAGTACTTC

V: TRBV20-1
J: TRBJ2-3
size: NA
D: NA
CDR3: CSARDYGGVTDTQYF
DNA: TGCAGTGCTAGAGATTACGGTGGAGTCACAGATACGCAGTATTTT

V: TRBV20-1
J: TRBJ1-1
size: few
D: NA
CDR3: CSERNSRNTEAFF
DNA: TGCAGTGAGAGAAATTCGCGGAACACTGAAGCTTTCTTT

V: TRBV28
J: TRBJ2-7
size: many
D: TRBD1
CDR3: CASSSSGTGVYEQYF
DNA: TGTGCCAGCAGTTCATCCGGGACAGGGGTCTACGAGCAGTACTTC

V: TRBV5-8
J: TRBJ2-5
size: NA
D: TRBD1
CDR3: CASSSRLSGGETQYF
DNA: TGTGCCAGCAGCTCCAGGTTGTCAGGGGGAGAGACCCAGTACTTC

V: TRBV6-4
J: TRBJ1-6
size: few
D: NA
CDR3: CASSDGNYNSPLHF
DNA: TGTGCCAGCAGTGATGGAAATTATAATTCACCCCTCCACTTT

V: TRBV5-8
J: TRBJ2-5
size: NA
D: NA
CDR3: CASTHGRAQETQYF
DNA: TGTGCCAGCACTCACGGACGGGCCCAAGAGACCCAGTACTTC

V: TRBV10-3
J: TRBJ2-4
size: NA
D: NA
CDR3: CAISERAGNDIQYF
DNA: TGTGCCATCAGTGAGCGGGCAGGGAATGACATTCAGTACTTC

V: TRBV7-8
J: TRBJ2-2
size: few
D: TRBD2
CDR3: CASSFHSGRGSTGELFF
DNA: TGTGCCAGCAGCTTCCACAGCGGGAGGGGTAGCACCGGGGAGCTGTTTTTT

V: TRBV7-8
J: TRBJ2-6
size: NA
D: TRBD1
CDR3: CASSPQGSLSGANVLTF
DNA: TGTGCCAGCAGCCCACAGGGGTCGCTCTCTGGGGCCAACGTCCTGACTTTC

V: TRBV29-1
J: TRBJ1-1
size: few
D: NA
CDR3: CSVRRPAEAFF
DNA: TGCAGCGTTAGACGCCCAGCTGAAGCTTTCTTT

V: TRBV28
J: TRBJ2-7
size: few
D: TRBD2
CDR3: CASSFSLTSGSYEQYF
DNA: TGTGCCAGCAGTTTTTCGCTGACTAGCGGTTCCTACGAGCAGTACTTC

V: TRBV2
J: TRBJ2-1
size: NA
D: NA
CDR3: CASSAGHNYNEQFF
DNA: TGTGCCAGCAGTGCGGGACATAATTACAATGAGCAGTTCTTC

V: TRBV28
J: TRBJ2-5
size: many
D: NA
CDR3: CASSTLYSRQETQYF
DNA: TGTGCCAGCAGTACCCTCTACAGCCGGCAAGAGACCCAGTACTTC

V: TRBV19
J: TRBJ2-1
size: NA
D: TRBD1
CDR3: CASRDRGHEQFF
DNA: TGTGCCAGTAGAGACAGGGGCCATGAGCAGTTCTTC

V: TRBV6-5
J: TRBJ2-7
size: few
D: NA
CDR3: CASSYQTGLGEQYF
DNA: TGTGCCAGCAGTTATCAGACAGGCTTGGGGGAGCAGTACTTC

V: TRBV7-8
J: TRBJ2-2
size: many
D: NA
CDR3: CASSLAPGTGELFF
DNA: TGTGCCAGCAGCTTAGCGCCCGGGACCGGGGAGCTGTTTTTT

V: TRBV15
J: TRBJ2-5
size: many
D: NA
CDR3: CATGRGGQETQYF
DNA: TGTGCCACCGGCCGGGGAGGCCAAGAGACCCAGTACTTC

V: TRBV4-1
J: TRBJ2-7
size: NA
D: TRBD2
CDR3: CASSHLIAGGYEQYF
DNA: TGCGCCAGCAGCCATCTAATAGCGGGAGGCTACGAGCAGTACTTC

V: TRBV12-3/TRBV12-4
J: TRBJ2-4
size: few
D: TRBD2
CDR3: CASSYPGGEQYF
DNA: TGTGCCAGCAGTTACCCGGGGGGAGAGCAGTACTTC

V: TRBV28
J: TRBJ2-5
size: many
D: NA
CDR3: CASSTETQYF
DNA: TGTGCCAGCAGCACAGAGACCCAGTACTTC

V: TRBV19
J: TRBJ2-7
size: NA
D: TRBD2
CDR3: CASSDRGGVDEQYF
DNA: TGTGCCAGTAGTGATCGGGGGGGGGTCGACGAGCAGTACTTC

V: TRBV29-1
J: TRBJ1-1
size: NA
D: TRBD1
CDR3: CSAGRGDNTEAFF
DNA: TGCAGCGCCGGCAGGGGGGATAACACTGAAGCTTTCTTT

V: TRBV5-4
J: TRBJ2-7
size: NA
D: TRBD2
CDR3: CASSSSGTSGYEQYF
DNA: TGTGCCAGCAGCTCCTCCGGGACTAGCGGCTACGAGCAGTACTTC

V: TRBV28
J: TRBJ1-1
size: many
D: NA
CDR3: CASSVRRNTEAFF
DNA: TGTGCCAGCAGTGTCAGGAGGAACACTGAAGCTTTCTTT

V: TRBV19
J: TRBJ1-1
size: NA
D: NA
CDR3: CASSTEGYTEAFF
DNA: TGTGCCAGTAGTACGGAGGGCTACACTGAAGCTTTCTTT

V: TRBV7-3
J: TRBJ2-3
size: NA
D: NA
CDR3: CASSAPETRSDTQYF
DNA: TGTGCCAGCAGCGCCCCAGAGACGAGATCAGATACGCAGTATTTT

V: TRBV7-2
J: TRBJ2-7
size: few
D: NA
CDR3: CASSSWLVYEQYF
DNA: TGTGCCAGCAGCTCGTGGCTGGTCTACGAGCAGTACTTC

V: TRBV28
J: TRBJ1-1
size: many
D: TRBD1
CDR3: CASSPSGTGRAFF
DNA: TGTGCCAGCAGTCCTTCGGGGACAGGGCGCGCTTTCTTT

V: TRBV27
J: TRBJ2-5
size: many
D: TRBD1
CDR3: CASSTDRGETQYF
DNA: TGTGCCAGCAGTACGGACAGGGGGGAGACCCAGTACTTC

V: TRBV10-3
J: TRBJ2-7
size: NA
D: NA
CDR3: CATGIPGNYEQYF
DNA: TGTGCCACCGGAATTCCGGGCAACTACGAGCAGTACTTC

V: TRBV7-9
J: TRBJ2-3
size: NA
D: TRBD2
CDR3: CASSLLASGSSDTQYF
DNA: TGTGCCAGCAGCTTGCTGGCTAGCGGGAGTTCAGATACGCAGTATTTT

V: TRBV6-5
J: TRBJ2-7
size: many
D: NA
CDR3: CASSYSSPGSYNYEQYF
DNA: TGTGCCAGCAGTTACTCATCCCCCGGGTCCTACAACTACGAGCAGTACTTC

V: TRBV28
J: TRBJ1-6
size: NA
D: NA
CDR3: CASNPRAFSPLHF
DNA: TGTGCCAGCAATCCACGGGCATTTTCACCCCTCCACTTT